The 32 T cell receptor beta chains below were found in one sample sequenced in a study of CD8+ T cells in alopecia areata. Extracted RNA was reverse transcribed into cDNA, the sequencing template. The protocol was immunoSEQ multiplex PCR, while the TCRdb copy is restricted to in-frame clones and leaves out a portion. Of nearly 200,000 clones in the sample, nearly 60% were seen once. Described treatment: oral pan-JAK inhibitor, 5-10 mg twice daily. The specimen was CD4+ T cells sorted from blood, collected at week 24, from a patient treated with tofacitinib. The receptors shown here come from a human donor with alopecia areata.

This CDR3 is CASSGPDRVNTDTQYF. CDR3 DNA: TGTGCCAGCAGCGGGCCTGACAGGGTCAACACAGATACGCAGTATTTT. The V gene is TRBV9, the J gene TRBJ2-3; TRBD1 matches at 7 bases. J lost 2 bases, V lost 3 bases, and 9 bases had no gene match. Per germline, CDR1 SGDLS and CDR2 YYNGEE. The CDR3 contains 16 residues.

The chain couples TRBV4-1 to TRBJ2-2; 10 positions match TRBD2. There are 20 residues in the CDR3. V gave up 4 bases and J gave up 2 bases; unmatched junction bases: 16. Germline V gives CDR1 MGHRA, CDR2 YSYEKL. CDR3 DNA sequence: TGCGCCAGCAGCCCCCGGCGTGCGACCGGACTAGCGGAAAACACCGGGGAGCTGTTTTTT. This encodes CASSPRRATGLAENTGELFF.

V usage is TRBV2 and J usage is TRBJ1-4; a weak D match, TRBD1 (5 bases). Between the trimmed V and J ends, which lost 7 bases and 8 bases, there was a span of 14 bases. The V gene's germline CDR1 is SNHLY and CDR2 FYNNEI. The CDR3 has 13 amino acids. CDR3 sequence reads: CASTGGLSEKLFF. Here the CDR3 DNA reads TGTGCCAGCACGGGGGGGTTAAGCGAAAAACTGTTTTTT.

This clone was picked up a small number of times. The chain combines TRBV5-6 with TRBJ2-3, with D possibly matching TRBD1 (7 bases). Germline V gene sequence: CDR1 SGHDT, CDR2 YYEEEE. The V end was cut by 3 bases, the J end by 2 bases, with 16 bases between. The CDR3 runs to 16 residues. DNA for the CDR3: TGTGCCAGCAGCTGGAGGGGGACAGACACCACAGATACGCAGTATTTT. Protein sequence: CASSWRGTDTTDTQYF. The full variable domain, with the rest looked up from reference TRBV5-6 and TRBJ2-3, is DAGVTQSPTHLIKTRGQQVTLRCSPKSGHDTVSWYQQALGQGPQFIFQYYEEEERQRGNFPDRFSGHQFPNYSSELNVNALLLGDSALYLCASSWRGTDTTDTQYFGPGTRLTVL.

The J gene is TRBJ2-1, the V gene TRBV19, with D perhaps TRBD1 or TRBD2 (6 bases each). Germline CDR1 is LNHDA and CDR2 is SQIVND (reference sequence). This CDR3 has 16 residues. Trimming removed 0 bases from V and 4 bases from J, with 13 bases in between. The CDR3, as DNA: TGTGCCAGTAGTATAGAGTCGGGGGCAGCTTACAATGAGCAGTTCTTC. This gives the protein CASSIESGAAYNEQFF.

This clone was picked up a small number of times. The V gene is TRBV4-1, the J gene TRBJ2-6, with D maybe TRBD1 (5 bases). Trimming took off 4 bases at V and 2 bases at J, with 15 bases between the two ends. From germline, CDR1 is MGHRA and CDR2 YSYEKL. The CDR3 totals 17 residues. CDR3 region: CASSRAGIIAGANVLTF. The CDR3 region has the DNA TGCGCCAGCAGCCGGGCAGGGATAATTGCTGGGGCCAACGTCCTGACTTTC.

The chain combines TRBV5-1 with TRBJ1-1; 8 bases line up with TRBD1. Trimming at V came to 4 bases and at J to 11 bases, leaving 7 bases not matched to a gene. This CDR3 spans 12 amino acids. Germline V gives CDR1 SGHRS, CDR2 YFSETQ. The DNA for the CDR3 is TGCGCCAGCAGCGTTGGACAGGGAGGCGCTTTCTTT. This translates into CASSVGQGGAFF.

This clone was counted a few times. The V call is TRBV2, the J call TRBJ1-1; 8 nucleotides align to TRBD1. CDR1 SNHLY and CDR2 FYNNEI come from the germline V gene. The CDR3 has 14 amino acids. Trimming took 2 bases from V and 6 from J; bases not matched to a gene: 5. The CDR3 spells CASSENEDRAEAFF. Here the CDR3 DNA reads TGTGCCAGCAGTGAAAACGAGGACAGGGCTGAAGCTTTCTTT.

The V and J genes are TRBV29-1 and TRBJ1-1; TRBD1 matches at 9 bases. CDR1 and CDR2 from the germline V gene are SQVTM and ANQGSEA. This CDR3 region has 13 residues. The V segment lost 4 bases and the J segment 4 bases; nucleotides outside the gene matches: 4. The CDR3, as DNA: TGCAGCGTTGTACAGGGGGCTGTCACTGAAGCTTTCTTT. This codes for CSVVQGAVTEAFF.

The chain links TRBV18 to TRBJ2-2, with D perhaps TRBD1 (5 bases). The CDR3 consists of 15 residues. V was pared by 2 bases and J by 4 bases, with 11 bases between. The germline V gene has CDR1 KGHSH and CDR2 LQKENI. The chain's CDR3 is CASSPERQITGELFF. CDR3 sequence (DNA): TGTGCCAGCTCACCAGAGAGACAGATCACCGGGGAGCTGTTTTTT.

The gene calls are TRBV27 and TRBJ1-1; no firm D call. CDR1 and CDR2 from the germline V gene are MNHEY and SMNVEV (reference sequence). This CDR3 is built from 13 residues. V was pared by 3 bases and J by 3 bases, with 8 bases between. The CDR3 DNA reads TGTGCCAGCAGTTTGAACCGGGACACTGAAGCTTTCTTT. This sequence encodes CASSLNRDTEAFF.

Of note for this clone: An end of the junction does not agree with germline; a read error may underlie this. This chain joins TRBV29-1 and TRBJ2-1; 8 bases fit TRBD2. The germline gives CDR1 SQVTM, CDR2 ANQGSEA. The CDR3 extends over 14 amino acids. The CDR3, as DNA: TGCAGCGTTGAAAGGTGGGGCACTAGCGGTTGGAGGATCTTC. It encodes CSVERWGTSGWRIF.

DNA for the CDR3: TGCGCCAGCAGCCGAGGGACTAGCGAGAGCACAGATACGCAGTATTTT. Protein product: CASSRGTSESTDTQYF. The rearrangement uses TRBV4-1 and TRBJ2-3, with 10 bases fitting TRBD2. V dropped 4 bases and J dropped 0; count of bases not matched to a gene: 4. This CDR3 has 16 residues. The germline gives CDR1 MGHRA, CDR2 YSYEKL.

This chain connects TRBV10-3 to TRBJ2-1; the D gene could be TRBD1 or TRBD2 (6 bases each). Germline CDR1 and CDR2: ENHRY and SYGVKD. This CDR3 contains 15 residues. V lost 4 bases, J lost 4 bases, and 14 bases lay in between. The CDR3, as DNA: TGTGCCATCAGTGGATCGGGAGACAGGTACAATGAGCAGTTCTTC. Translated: CAISGSGDRYNEQFF.

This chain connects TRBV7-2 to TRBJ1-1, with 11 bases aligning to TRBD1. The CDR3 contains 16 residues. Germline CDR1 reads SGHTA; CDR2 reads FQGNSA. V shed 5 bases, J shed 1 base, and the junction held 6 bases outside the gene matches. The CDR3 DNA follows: TGTGCCAGCAGCCGGGACAGGGGGAATCCGAACACTGAAGCTTTCTTT. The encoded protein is CASSRDRGNPNTEAFF.

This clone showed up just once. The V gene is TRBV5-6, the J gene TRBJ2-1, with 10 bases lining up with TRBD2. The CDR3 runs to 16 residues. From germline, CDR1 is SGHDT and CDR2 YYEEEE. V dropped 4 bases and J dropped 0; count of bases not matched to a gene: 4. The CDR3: CASSQLAGGSYNEQFF. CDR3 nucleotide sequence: TGTGCCAGCAGCCAATTAGCGGGGGGCTCCTACAATGAGCAGTTCTTC.

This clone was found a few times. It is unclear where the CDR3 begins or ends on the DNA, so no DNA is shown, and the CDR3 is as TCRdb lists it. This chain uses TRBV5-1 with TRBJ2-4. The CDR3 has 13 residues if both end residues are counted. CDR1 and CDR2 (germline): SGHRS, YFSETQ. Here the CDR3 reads CASSFGAGESQYF.

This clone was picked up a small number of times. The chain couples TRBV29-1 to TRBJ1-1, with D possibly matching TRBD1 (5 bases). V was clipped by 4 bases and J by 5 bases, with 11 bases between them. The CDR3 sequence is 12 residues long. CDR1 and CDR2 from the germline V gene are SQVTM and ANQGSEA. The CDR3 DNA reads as TGCAGCGTTGCGGGGGGTAGTACTGAAGCTTTCTTT. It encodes CSVAGGSTEAFF.

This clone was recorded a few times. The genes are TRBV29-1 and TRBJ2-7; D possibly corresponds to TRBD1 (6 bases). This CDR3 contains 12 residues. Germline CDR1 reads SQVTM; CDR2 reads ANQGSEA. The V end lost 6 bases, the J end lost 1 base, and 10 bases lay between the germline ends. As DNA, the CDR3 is TGCAGCGTGGCACAGGGTTCCTACGAGCAGTACTTC. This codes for CSVAQGSYEQYF.

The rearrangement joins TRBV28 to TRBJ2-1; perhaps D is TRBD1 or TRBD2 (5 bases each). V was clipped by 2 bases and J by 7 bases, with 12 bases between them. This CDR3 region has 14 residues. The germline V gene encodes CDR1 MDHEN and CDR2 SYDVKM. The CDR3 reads CASSLRQGGNEQFF. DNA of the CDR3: TGTGCCAGCAGTTTAAGGCAGGGCGGGAATGAGCAGTTCTTC.

CDR3 DNA: TGTGCCAGCAGTTCAGGGGGCAACTACGAGCAGTACTTC. This encodes CASSSGGNYEQYF. J is TRBJ2-7 and V is TRBV27; the match to TRBD1 covers 8 bases. V gave up 4 bases and J gave up 3 bases; unmatched junction bases: 2. Germline CDR1 reads MNHEY; CDR2 reads SMNVEV (reference sequence). The CDR3 extends over 13 amino acids.

This chain's CDR3 is CASSLASTYEQYF. The DNA for the CDR3 is TGTGCCAGCAGCTTAGCGTCAACGTACGAGCAGTACTTC. The chain uses TRBV7-2 and TRBJ2-7; no firm D call. Trimming removed 0 bases from V and 4 bases from J, with 7 bases in between. Germline V gives CDR1 SGHTA, CDR2 FQGNSA. The CDR3 is 13 amino acids.

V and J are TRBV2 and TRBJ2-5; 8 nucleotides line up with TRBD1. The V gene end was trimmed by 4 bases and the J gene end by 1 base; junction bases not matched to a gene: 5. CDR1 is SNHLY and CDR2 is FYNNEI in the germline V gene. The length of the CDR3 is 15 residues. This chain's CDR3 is CASSGGQALQETQYF. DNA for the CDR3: TGTGCCAGCAGTGGGGGACAGGCCCTCCAAGAGACCCAGTACTTC.

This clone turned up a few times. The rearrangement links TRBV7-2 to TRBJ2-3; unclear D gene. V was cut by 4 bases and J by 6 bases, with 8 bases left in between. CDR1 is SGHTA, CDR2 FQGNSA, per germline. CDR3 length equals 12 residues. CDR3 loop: CASSSLVDTQYF. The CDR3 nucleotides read TGTGCCAGCAGCTCCTTAGTGGATACGCAGTATTTT.

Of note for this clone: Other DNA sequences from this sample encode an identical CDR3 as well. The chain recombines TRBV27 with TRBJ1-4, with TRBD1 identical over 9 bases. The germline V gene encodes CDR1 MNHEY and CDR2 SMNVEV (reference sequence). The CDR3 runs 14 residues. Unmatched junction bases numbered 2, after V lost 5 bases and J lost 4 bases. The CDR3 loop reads CASSPGQGNEKLFF. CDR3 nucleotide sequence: TGTGCCAGCAGTCCGGGACAGGGTAATGAAAAACTGTTTTTT.

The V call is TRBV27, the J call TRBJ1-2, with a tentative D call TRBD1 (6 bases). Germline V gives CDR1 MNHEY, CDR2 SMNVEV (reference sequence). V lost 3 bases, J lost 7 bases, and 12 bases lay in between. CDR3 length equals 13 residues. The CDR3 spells CASSLAGAFGYTF. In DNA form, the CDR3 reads TGTGCCAGCAGTTTGGCAGGGGCCTTTGGCTACACCTTC.

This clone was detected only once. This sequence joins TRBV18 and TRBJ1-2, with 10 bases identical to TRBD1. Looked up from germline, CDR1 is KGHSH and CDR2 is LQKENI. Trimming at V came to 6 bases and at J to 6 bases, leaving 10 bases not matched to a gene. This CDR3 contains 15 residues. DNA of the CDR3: TGTGCCAGCTCCCCGAGGGGACAGGGGACGGATGGCTACACCTTC. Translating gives CASSPRGQGTDGYTF. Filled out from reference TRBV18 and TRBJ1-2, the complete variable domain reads NAGVMQNPRHLVRRRGQEARLRCSPMKGHSHVYWYRQLPEEGLKFMVYLQKENIIDESGMPKERFSAEFPKEGPSILRIQQVVRGDSAAYFCASSPRGQGTDGYTFGSGTRLTVV.

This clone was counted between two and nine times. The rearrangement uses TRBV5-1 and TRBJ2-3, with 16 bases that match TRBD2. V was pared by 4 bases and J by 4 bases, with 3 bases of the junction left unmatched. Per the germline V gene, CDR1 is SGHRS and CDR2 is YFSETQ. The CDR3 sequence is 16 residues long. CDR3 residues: CASSRGTSGGADTQYF. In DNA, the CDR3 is TGCGCCAGCAGCCGTGGGACTAGCGGGGGGGCAGATACGCAGTATTTT.

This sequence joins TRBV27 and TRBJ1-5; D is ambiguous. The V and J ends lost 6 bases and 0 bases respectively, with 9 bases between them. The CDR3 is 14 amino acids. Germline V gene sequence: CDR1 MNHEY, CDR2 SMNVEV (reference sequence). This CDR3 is CASRDNYSNQPQHF. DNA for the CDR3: TGTGCCAGCAGAGACAATTATAGCAATCAGCCCCAGCATTTT.

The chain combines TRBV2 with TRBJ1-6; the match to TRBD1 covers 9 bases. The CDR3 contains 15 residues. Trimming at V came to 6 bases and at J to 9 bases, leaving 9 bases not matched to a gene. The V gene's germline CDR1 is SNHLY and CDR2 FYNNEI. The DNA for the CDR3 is TGTGCCAGCAGGGGACAGGGTTTGGTTTCTTCACCCCTCCACTTT. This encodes CASRGQGLVSSPLHF.

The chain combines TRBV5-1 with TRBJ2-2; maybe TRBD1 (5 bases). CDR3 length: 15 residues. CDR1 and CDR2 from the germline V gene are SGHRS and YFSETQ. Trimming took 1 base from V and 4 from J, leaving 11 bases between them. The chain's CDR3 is CASSLLQGSTGELFF. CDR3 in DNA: TGCGCCAGCAGCTTGTTGCAGGGCAGCACCGGGGAGCTGTTTTTT.

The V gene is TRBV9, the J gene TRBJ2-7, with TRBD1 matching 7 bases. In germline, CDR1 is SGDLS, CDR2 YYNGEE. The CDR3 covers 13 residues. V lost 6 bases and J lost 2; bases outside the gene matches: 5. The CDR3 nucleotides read TGTGCCAGCAAGTCGACAGGGACCTACGAGCAGTACTTC. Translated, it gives CASKSTGTYEQYF.